Given below is one T cell receptor (beta chain) in context. Antigen specificity is unknown. The unexposed donors gave CD4+ T cells in about 2010-2018, prior to COVID-19. This entry belongs to a study of CD4 T cells in relation to SARS-CoV-2 and coronaviruses. CDR1 and CDR2 (germline): LNHNV, YYDKDF (reference sequence). This CDR3 is 17 amino acids long. V lost 2 bases and J 6 bases, leaving 20 bases between the germline ends. Profiled with immunoSEQ multiplex PCR; TCRdb holds only in-frame clones, not every one. The sample records more than 50,000 clones, 86% being singletons. Study-wide results and caveats: Monoreactive clones expanded significantly more to SARS-CoV-2 than crossreactive clones did.

Sequences were obtained from memory CD4+ T cells from PBMCs. The TCR was taken from a human donor in good health. The rearrangement links TRBV15 to TRBJ2-1, with D perhaps being TRBD1 or TRBD2 (5 bases each). The CDR3, as DNA: TGTGCCACCAGCAGAAACCCGGGATTACAAACAGGCAATGAGCAGTTCTTC. Protein: CATSRNPGLQTGNEQFF.